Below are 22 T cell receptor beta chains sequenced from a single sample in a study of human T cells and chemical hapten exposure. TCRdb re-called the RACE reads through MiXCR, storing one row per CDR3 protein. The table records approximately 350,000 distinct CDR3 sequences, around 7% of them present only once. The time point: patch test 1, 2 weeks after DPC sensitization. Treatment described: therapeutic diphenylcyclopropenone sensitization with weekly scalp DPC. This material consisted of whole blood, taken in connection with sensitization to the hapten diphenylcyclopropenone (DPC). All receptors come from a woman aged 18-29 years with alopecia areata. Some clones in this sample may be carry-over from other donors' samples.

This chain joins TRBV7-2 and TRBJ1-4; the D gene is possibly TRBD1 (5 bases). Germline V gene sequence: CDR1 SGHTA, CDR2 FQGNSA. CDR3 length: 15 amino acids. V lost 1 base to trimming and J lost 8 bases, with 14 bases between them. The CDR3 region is CASSLGGARSEKLFF. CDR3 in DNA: TGTGCCAGCAGCTTAGGGGGCGCCAGGTCCGAAAAACTGTTTTTT. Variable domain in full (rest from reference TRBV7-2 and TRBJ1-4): GAGVSQSPSNKVTEKGKDVELRCDPISGHTALYWYRQSLGQGLEFLIYFQGNSAPDKSGLPSDRFSAERTGGSVSTLTIQRTQQEDSAVYLCASSLGGARSEKLFFGSGTQLSVL.

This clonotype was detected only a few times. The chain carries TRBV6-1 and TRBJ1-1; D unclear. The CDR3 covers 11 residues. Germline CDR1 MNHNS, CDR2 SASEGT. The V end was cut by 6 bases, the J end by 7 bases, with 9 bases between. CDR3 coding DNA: TGTGCCAGCAGGACCGGAGTTGAAGCTTTCTTT. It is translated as CASRTGVEAFF.

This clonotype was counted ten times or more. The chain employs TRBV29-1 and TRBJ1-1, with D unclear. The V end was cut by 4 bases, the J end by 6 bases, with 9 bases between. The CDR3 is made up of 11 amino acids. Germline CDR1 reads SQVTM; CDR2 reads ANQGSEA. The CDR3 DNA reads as TGCAGCGTTGTCCAGTACCCTGAAGCTTTCTTT. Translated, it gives CSVVQYPEAFF.

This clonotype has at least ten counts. CDR3 DNA: TGTGCCAGCAGTGAAGCGCTCTTTTCGAGCACAGATACGCAGTATTTT. This gives the protein CASSEALFSSTDTQYF. The V and J genes are TRBV2 and TRBJ2-3, with no clear D. The CDR3 spans 16 residues. Germline CDR1 and CDR2: SNHLY and FYNNEI. Trimming left V 0 bases short and J 0 bases short, with 10 bases between.

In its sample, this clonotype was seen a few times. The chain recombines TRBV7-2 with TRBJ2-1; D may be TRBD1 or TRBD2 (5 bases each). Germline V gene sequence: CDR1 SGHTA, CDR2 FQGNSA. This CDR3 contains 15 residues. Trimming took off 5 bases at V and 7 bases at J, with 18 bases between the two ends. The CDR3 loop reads CASSPHLTGGNEQFF. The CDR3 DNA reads TGTGCCAGCAGCCCTCACCTTACAGGCGGGAATGAGCAGTTCTTC.

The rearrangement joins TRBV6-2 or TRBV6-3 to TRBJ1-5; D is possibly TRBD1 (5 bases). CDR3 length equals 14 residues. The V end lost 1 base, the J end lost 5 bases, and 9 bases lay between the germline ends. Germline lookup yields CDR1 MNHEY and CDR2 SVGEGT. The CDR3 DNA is TGTGCCAGCAGTTACTTGGGGGACGATCAGCCCCAGCATTTT. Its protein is CASSYLGDDQPQHF.

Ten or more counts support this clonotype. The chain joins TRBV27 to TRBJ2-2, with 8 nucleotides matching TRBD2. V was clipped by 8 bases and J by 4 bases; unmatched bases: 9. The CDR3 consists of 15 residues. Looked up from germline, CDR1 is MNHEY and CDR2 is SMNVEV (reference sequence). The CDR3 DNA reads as TGTGCCAGCCATCGGACGAGCGGGGGCACCGGGGAGCTGTTTTTT. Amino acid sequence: CASHRTSGGTGELFF.

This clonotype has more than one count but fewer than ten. The CDR3 coding sequence is TGTGCCAGCTCCCAACGGGGGTCCCTTGTGAACACCGGGGAGCTGTTTTTT. It translates to CASSQRGSLVNTGELFF. The rearrangement links TRBV18 to TRBJ2-2, with D possibly matching TRBD2 (6 bases). With 6 bases removed from V and 1 base from J, the gap between germline ends came to 18 bases. CDR1 KGHSH and CDR2 LQKENI come from the germline V gene. The CDR3 has 17 residues. Full variable domain (outside the CDR3, taken from reference TRBV18 and TRBJ2-2): NAGVMQNPRHLVRRRGQEARLRCSPMKGHSHVYWYRQLPEEGLKFMVYLQKENIIDESGMPKERFSAEFPKEGPSILRIQQVVRGDSAAYFCASSQRGSLVNTGELFFGEGSRLTVL.

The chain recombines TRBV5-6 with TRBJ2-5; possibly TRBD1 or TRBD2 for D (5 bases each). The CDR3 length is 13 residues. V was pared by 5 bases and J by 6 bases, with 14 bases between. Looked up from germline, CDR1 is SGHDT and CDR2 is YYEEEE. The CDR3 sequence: CASSLTGTKTQYF. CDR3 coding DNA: TGTGCCAGCAGTCTCACGGGGACGAAGACCCAGTACTTC.

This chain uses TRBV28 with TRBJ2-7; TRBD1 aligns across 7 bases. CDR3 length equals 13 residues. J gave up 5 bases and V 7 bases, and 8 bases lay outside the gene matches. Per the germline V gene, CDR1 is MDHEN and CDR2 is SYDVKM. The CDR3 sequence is CASIPTGTHEQYF. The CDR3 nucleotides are TGTGCCAGCATACCGACAGGGACACACGAGCAGTACTTC.

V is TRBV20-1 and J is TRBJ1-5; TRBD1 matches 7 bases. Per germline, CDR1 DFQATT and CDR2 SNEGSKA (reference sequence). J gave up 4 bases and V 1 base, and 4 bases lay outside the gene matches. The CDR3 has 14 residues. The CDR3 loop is CSARGGDSNQPQHF. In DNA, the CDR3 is TGCAGTGCTAGAGGGGGGGACAGTAATCAGCCCCAGCATTTT.

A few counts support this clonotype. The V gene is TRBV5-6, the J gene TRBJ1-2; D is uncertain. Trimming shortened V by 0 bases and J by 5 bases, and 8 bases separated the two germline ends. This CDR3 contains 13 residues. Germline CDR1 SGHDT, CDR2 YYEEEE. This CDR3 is CASSLDVEYGYTF. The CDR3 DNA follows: TGTGCCAGCAGCTTGGATGTGGAGTATGGCTACACCTTC.

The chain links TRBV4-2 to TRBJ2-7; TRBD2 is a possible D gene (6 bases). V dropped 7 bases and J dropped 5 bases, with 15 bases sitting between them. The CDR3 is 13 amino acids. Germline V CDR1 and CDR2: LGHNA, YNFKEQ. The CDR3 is CASKGSGSHEQYF. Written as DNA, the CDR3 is TGTGCCAGCAAAGGGAGCGGGTCCCACGAGCAGTACTTC.

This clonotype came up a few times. In DNA form, the CDR3 reads TGTGCCAGCAGCCAAGATTGGGGCCTTAATCAGCCCCAGCATTTT. Translating gives CASSQDWGLNQPQHF. This chain connects TRBV3-1 to TRBJ1-5; maybe TRBD1 (5 bases). V was cut by 0 bases and J by 4 bases, with 10 bases left in between. Germline V gene lookup returns CDR1 LGHDT and CDR2 YNNKEL (reference sequence). This CDR3 is built from 15 residues.

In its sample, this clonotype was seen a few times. CDR3 nucleotides: TGTGCCACCAGTGATTCTACAGGGTCTGGGGCCAACGTCCTGACTTTC. Its protein product is CATSDSTGSGANVLTF. The chain links TRBV24-1 to TRBJ2-6; D is perhaps TRBD1 (6 bases). Germline V lookup: CDR1 KGHDR, CDR2 SFDVKD. CDR3 length: 16 amino acids. The germline V and J ends were trimmed by 2 bases and 1 base, with 8 bases remaining between them.

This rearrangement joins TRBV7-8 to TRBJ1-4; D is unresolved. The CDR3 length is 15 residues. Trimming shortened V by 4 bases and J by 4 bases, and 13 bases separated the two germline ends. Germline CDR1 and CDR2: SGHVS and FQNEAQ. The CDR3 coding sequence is TGTGCCAGCAGCTCAGCAGGAGCCTTTAATGAAAAACTGTTTTTT. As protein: CASSSAGAFNEKLFF. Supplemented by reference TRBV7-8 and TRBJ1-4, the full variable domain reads GAGVSQSPRYKVAKRGQDVALRCDPISGHVSLFWYQQALGQGPEFLTYFQNEAQLDKSGLPSDRFFAERPEGSVSTLKIQRTQQEDSAVYLCASSSAGAFNEKLFFGSGTQLSVL.

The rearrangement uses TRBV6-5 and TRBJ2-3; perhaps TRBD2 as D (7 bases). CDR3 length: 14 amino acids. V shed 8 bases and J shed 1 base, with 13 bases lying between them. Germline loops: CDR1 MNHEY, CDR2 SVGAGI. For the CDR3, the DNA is TGTGCCAGCGGGAGAGGGGGGGGCACAGATACGCAGTATTTT. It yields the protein CASGRGGGTDTQYF.

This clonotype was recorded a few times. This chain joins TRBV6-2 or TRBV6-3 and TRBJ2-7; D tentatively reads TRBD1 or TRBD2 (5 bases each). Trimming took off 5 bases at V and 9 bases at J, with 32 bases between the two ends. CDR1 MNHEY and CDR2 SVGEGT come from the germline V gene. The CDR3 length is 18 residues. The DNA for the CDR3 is TGTGCCAGCAGTAGGGCGGAAAACCGGGGCCGGACCGGACTCGGGCAGTACTTC. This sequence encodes CASSRAENRGRTGLGQYF.

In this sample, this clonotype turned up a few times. The CDR3 DNA reads TGTGCCAGCAGTCGCGGGTCAGGTAGTACAGATACGCAGTATTTT. This codes for CASSRGSGSTDTQYF. The rearrangement links TRBV6-2 or TRBV6-3 to TRBJ2-3; D is possibly TRBD2 (5 bases). Per germline, CDR1 MNHEY and CDR2 SVGEGT. The CDR3 length is 15 residues. V lost 5 bases and J 3 bases, leaving 15 bases between the germline ends.

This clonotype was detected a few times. This CDR3 reads CSASLLGAAGELFF. CDR3 in DNA: TGCAGTGCTAGCTTGTTGGGGGCCGCCGGGGAGCTGTTTTTT. The rearrangement links TRBV20-1 to TRBJ2-2, with D possibly matching TRBD1 (6 bases). CDR1 and CDR2 (germline): DFQATT, SNEGSKA (reference sequence). CDR3 length equals 14 residues. Trimming took 3 bases from V and 6 from J, leaving 14 bases between them.

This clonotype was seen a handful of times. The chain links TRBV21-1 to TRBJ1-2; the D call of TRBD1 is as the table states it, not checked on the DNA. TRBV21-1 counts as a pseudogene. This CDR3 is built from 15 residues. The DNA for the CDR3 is TGTGCCAGCACCCCCTATTTTAGACAGAACTATGGCTACACCTTC. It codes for CASTPYFRQNYGYTF.

The CDR3 reads CASSFSGRGSTDTQYF. CDR3 DNA sequence: TGTGCCAGCAGTTTTAGTGGTAGGGGGAGCACAGATACGCAGTATTTT. The chain links TRBV28 to TRBJ2-3; tentative D call: TRBD1 (6 bases). CDR1 MDHEN and CDR2 SYDVKM come from the germline V gene. The germline V and J ends were trimmed by 3 bases and 0 bases, with 13 bases remaining between them. The length of the CDR3 is 16 residues.